These T cell receptor beta chains were read from a single sample in a study of cytomegalovirus exposure and HLA in healthy donors. Libraries were prepared by immunoSEQ multiplex PCR; TCRdb keeps only in-frame clonotypes and omits some of them. There are about 160,000 clones in the sample; roughly four fifths occur only once, and over 4% lies in the top ten. Material: PBMCs. These receptors all stem from a man between 50 and 59 years old in good health and CMV-seropositive. CDR3s leave out the opening cysteine and the closing phenylalanine or tryptophan.

V gene	CDR3 protein
TRBV5-4	ASSLWGQGKTQY
TRBV11-2	ASSSKTGGETGELF
TRBV9	ASSRSGVGSYEQY
TRBV7-8	ASSFQSGEKLF
TRBV9	ASSVAGGLQETQY
TRBV7-9	ASPGTSGSFTYEQY
TRBV6-6	ASTRGGTEAF
TRBV7-2	ASRGAGPYNSPLH
TRBV15	ATSRDRAGNQPQH
TRBV15	ATSRTAGGTQETQY
TRBV28	ASRPRPGLSSYNSPLH
TRBV20-1	SARQQETQY
TRBV7-2	ASSSEGGQETQY
TRBV4-1	ASSPLKDGGPGDTQY
TRBV5-4	ASSQDTPNTEAF
TRBV9	ASSAGPAGELF
TRBV19	ASSIREAVNTGELF
TRBV9	ASSGRQVLGTDTQY
TRBV7-6	ASSLDYRLGVVRSQLNYGYT
TRBV4-1	ASSQPAGGQNTIY
TRBV12-2	ASRPGRDYEQY
TRBV9	ASSSHTSNYGYT
TRBV27	ASSYNRATEAF
TRBV10-1	ASSWKDRVAVEQY
TRBV29-1	SAKGQGVSYEQY
TRBV6-5	ASSYSGDLNQPQH
TRBV9	ASSLGGYEADTQY
TRBV5-1	ASSLESHSRSTDTQY
TRBV5-6	ASTRGTGAAYEQY
TRBV28	ASTTTGAHEQY
TRBV7-9	ASSPMGRADEQF
TRBV19	ASSMGQAFNEKLF
TRBV30	AWRARGPYNQPQH
TRBV9	ASSDLGTSLRNEQF
TRBV19	ASNPWGLGSEQF
TRBV30	AWTPSGGTEAF
TRBV10-3	AISRDRGNQPQH
TRBV7-9	SSSLAEGANQPQH
TRBV9	ASSVGGGIITQY
TRBV15	ATSRGMGLAGGPRGEQY
TRBV19	ASSLVDKASGNTIY
TRBV18	ASSRGGILDNEQY
TRBV19	ASSGRRQGGPYEQY
TRBV5-4	ASSKHGLAGGSDFYEQY
TRBV5-1	ASSLPSEETQY
TRBV10-3	AISATGAGNQPQH